This T cell receptor (beta chain) came from a study of vaccination effects on CD4 cells after COVID-19 (dated by TCRdb to between 2021 and 2022). For the study in its entirety: Two doses of either the BNT162b2 or the mRNA-1273 mRNA SARS-CoV-2 vaccine were administered to participants. Pre-vaccine samples were drawn from a couple of convalescent patients 16 days and one week before the first dose, at 142 and 148 days after COVID-19 diagnosis. SARS-CoV-2 spike-specific CD4+ TCR repertoires from before and after mRNA vaccination were compared in COVID-19 convalescent patients and in infection-naive vaccine recipients. A total of over nine COVID-19 convalescent patients and 4 SARS-CoV-2-naive healthy vaccine recipients were included in the full study. In the study, cultures from other donors were sequenced using the Oncomine TCR Beta short-read assay on an Illumina iSeq 100.

To identify antigen-specific CD4+ T cell clonotypes by their expansion, the ViraFEST assay first stimulated PBMC with viral peptide pools and then applied TCR sequencing. After approximately 11 days of culture, CD4+ T cells were isolated with the EasySep CD4+ T cell isolation kit. Convalescent patients had PCR-confirmed SARS-CoV-2 infection between March and December 2020, before Alpha, Beta and Delta variants emerged in the United States. About 2.1 million PBMC per well were cultured in IMDM with about 5.4% human AB serum, 10 IU/ml IL-2 and gentamicin, plus 10 ug/ml peptides. On days 3 and 7, half of the culture medium was replaced with fresh IL-2-containing medium. Each peptide stimulation condition was cultured in triplicate wells unless otherwise noted. Using Ficoll-Paque Plus gradient centrifugation, PBMC were separated from whole blood and then either used fresh or cryopreserved at -140C. Overlapping peptide pools spanned the spike proteins of SARS-CoV-2 and the common cold coronaviruses HCoV-NL63, HCoV-OC43 and HCoV-229E. The QIAamp micro DNA kit was used to extract genomic DNA from the cultured CD4+ T cells.

The paper's findings and limits, for the study overall: In convalescent patients, the post-vaccine spike-reactive repertoire consisted mainly of new vaccine-induced clones, largely distinct from infection-induced clones. Limitations of the study were the small number of convalescent patients and the absence of early post-infection timepoints. Both infection-induced and vaccine-induced clones contracted markedly at late post-vaccination timepoints, which is consistent with waning T cell responses.

Sequences SEHNR (CDR1) and FQNEAQ (CDR2) are obtained from the germline V gene (reference sequence). Trimming leaves V shorter by 1 base and J shorter by 5 bases, with the junction holding 5 bases beyond the gene matches. Including the terminal cysteine and phenylalanine, the CDR3 comprises 14 residues. The read is trimmed to its CDR3 DNA, 42 bases read in frame from base 1. The library relied on the immunoSEQ multiplex PCR assay. DNA from the cultured, isolated CD4+ T cells was subjected to TCR beta CDR3 sequencing. In the original analysis: The analysis removed non-productive TCR sequences, trimmed reads to the CDR3 region, and retained only CDR3s that were 7 or more amino acids long. Antigen-specific clonotypes were identified with the MANAFEST web app by comparing expansion in peptide wells against reference cultures. To be called positive, a clone needed expansion at FDR<0.05 compared with the reference and with all other wells, an odds ratio greater than 5, and a frequency greater than 0.1% in two replicate wells. A clonotype was defined as cross-reactive if the clonotype was significantly expanded both in SARS-CoV-2 spike wells and in at least one common cold coronavirus spike condition. CDR3 similarity was assessed by Levenshtein distance using the stringdist R package, and unrooted trees were constructed with ape in R 3.6.1. This immuneACCESS table, as held by TCRdb, lists in-frame sequences with V and J called but not all clones. Of the missing ones, under half trace to an unresolved V gene in checked studies; the others have no known cause. V and J calls and clone size are given by that table; D and trimming were obtained from the DNA. The sample table holds roughly 27,000 clones, of which 77% were seen once. The top ten clones comprise 19% of the sample.

Details on this clone: This receptor's antigen is unknown. Base qualities are missing; no much larger clone stands one base away.

The sequencing used CD4+ T cells from PBMCs cultured with HCoV-NL63 spike peptides, collected before COVID-19 vaccination. Read against the paper, the sample's cell subset or site label means: HCoV-NL63 spike overlapping peptide pool stimulation. The receptor comes from a human donor who had a prior SARS-CoV-2 infection. The rearranged segments are TRBV7-9 and TRBJ2-7, and TRBD1 aligns with 7 junction nucleotides. The CDR3 region has the sequence CASSLEGAIHEQYF. The DNA sequence reads TGTGCCAGCAGCTTAGAGGGGGCAATTCACGAGCAGTACTTC.